Below, 25 T cell receptor beta chains from the same sample are listed, as sequenced in a study of OX40 agonist ivuxolimab in advanced cancers. To prepare the library, the immunoSEQ multiplex PCR assay was applied. TCRdb holds this immuneACCESS table with in-frame rearrangements only. Some clones are missing; in checked studies, unresolved V genes explain under half, and the rest has no known cause. This sample has around 37,000 clones in its table, and about 84% of those were observed once. The leading ten clones occupy 21% of the sample. This specimen was CD4+ or CD8+ T cells sorted from blood, taken in a trial of the OX40 agonist ivuxolimab. These receptors all stem from an adult with an advanced solid tumor such as melanoma, head and neck, liver or kidney cancer.

In its sample, this clone was seen a few times. The chain employs TRBV13 and TRBJ2-1; 7 bases are shared with TRBD2. CDR3 length: 15 residues. Germline CDR1 and CDR2: PRHDT and FYEKMQ (reference sequence). With 2 bases clipped from V and 8 bases from J, the junction kept 9 bases outside the gene matches. CDR3 sequence: CASSLQLAANYEQFF. The CDR3 coding sequence is TGTGCCAGCAGCTTACAGCTAGCGGCCAATTATGAGCAGTTCTTC.

The rearrangement uses TRBV7-2 and TRBJ2-2, with D uncertain. Per the germline V gene, CDR1 is SGHTA and CDR2 is FQGNSA. Trimming pared 5 bases from V and 5 bases from J, leaving 12 bases between. CDR3 length equals 14 residues. This CDR3 reads CASSPGARTGELFF. CDR3 coding DNA: TGTGCCAGCAGCCCCGGTGCTAGGACCGGGGAGCTGTTTTTT.

CDR3 sequence: CAWSRIGASTNEKLFF. CDR3 nucleotides: TGTGCCTGGAGTCGTATCGGGGCTTCAACTAATGAAAAACTGTTTTTT. The rearrangement uses TRBV30 and TRBJ1-4; D possibly corresponds to TRBD1 (5 bases). This CDR3 has 16 residues. Germline lookup yields CDR1 GTSNPN and CDR2 SVGIG (reference sequence). V lost 2 bases to trimming and J lost 0 bases, with 13 bases between them.

A single count supports this clone. This chain uses TRBV29-1 with TRBJ2-3; 7 bases are a match to TRBD1. CDR1 is SQVTM and CDR2 is ANQGSEA in the germline V gene. This CDR3 is 12 amino acids long. After removal of 7 bases from V and 2 bases from J, the junction contained 3 bases not matched to a gene. The CDR3 loop is CSEGANTDTQYF. The DNA of the CDR3 is TGCAGCGAGGGGGCCAACACAGATACGCAGTATTTT.

This chain connects TRBV7-2 to TRBJ2-3; perhaps TRBD1 as D (6 bases). Trimming cost V 5 bases and J 0 bases, with 18 bases left between them. CDR1 is SGHTA, CDR2 FQGNSA, per germline. The CDR3 loop spans 17 amino acids. The CDR3 nucleotides read TGTGCCAGCAGCCGGACCGTAACCACAGGGAGCACAGATACGCAGTATTTT. It translates to CASSRTVTTGSTDTQYF.

This chain connects TRBV7-3 to TRBJ2-3, with 7 bases identical to TRBD1. Trimming took 5 bases from V and 1 from J; bases not matched to a gene: 9. Per the germline V gene, CDR1 is SGHTA and CDR2 is FQGTGA. The CDR3 sequence is 16 residues long. The CDR3 DNA follows: TGTGCCAGCAGCATACAGGGGCGATCGGGCACAGATACGCAGTATTTT. Encoded protein: CASSIQGRSGTDTQYF.

The chain carries TRBV6-1 and TRBJ1-2, with a possible D match to TRBD1 (5 bases). CDR3 length: 13 amino acids. Germline CDR1 and CDR2: MNHNS and SASEGT. Trimming removed 0 bases from V and 7 bases from J, with 9 bases in between. In nucleotides, the CDR3 is TGTGCCAGCAGTGAAGCAGGGGACGGTGGCTACACCTTC. It codes for CASSEAGDGGYTF.

This clone has a handful of counts. The CDR3: CASGFTPSGAYNEQFF. The CDR3 nucleotides read TGTGCCAGCGGTTTCACTCCTAGCGGGGCCTACAATGAGCAGTTCTTC. This sequence joins TRBV9 and TRBJ2-1, with 9 bases lining up with TRBD2. V gave up 7 bases and J gave up 2 bases; unmatched junction bases: 10. The germline V gene has CDR1 SGDLS and CDR2 YYNGEE. The CDR3 totals 16 residues.

The V and J genes are TRBV28 and TRBJ2-3; TRBD1 agrees at 9 bases. V lost 5 bases to trimming and J lost 3 bases; unmatched junction nucleotides: 3. The CDR3 sequence is 14 residues long. Germline V lookup: CDR1 MDHEN, CDR2 SYDVKM. CDR3 amino acids: CASSGQGRTDTQYF. As DNA, the CDR3 is TGTGCCAGCAGTGGACAGGGGCGGACAGATACGCAGTATTTT.

The gene calls are TRBV28 and TRBJ2-7; tentatively, D is TRBD2 (6 bases). Deletions cut 6 bases from V and 3 bases from J, with 9 bases between. Germline lookup yields CDR1 MDHEN and CDR2 SYDVKM. The CDR3 is made up of 12 amino acids. The CDR3 DNA sequence: TGTGCCAGCAGCCTGACTAGCTACGAGCAGTACTTC. As protein: CASSLTSYEQYF.

The chain is built from TRBV7-6 and TRBJ2-1; TRBD2 might be the D (6 bases). V was cut by 5 bases and J by 3 bases, with 17 bases left in between. This CDR3 is built from 16 residues. The germline CDR1 and CDR2 sequences are SGHVS and FNYEAQ. As DNA, the CDR3 is TGTGCCAGCAGCCCTAGCGTTCTCAGAGGCTACAATGAGCAGTTCTTC. It encodes CASSPSVLRGYNEQFF.

The chain is built from TRBV11-2 and TRBJ2-1, with unresolved D. The CDR3 runs to 18 residues. Germline V CDR1 and CDR2: SGHAT, FQNNGV. Trimming cost V 0 bases and J 0 bases, with 15 bases left between them. CDR3 sequence reads: CASSLDLVTASSYNEQFF. For the CDR3, the DNA is TGTGCCAGCAGCTTAGATCTTGTGACCGCCAGCTCCTACAATGAGCAGTTCTTC.

This clone is a singleton in its sample. This chain uses TRBV7-2 with TRBJ2-3, with D unclear. The CDR3 spans 14 residues. V lost 4 bases, J lost 2 bases, and 10 bases lay in between. CDR1 SGHTA and CDR2 FQGNSA come from the germline V gene. The CDR3 protein is CASSSAIYTDTQYF. In nucleotides, the CDR3 is TGTGCCAGCAGCTCCGCCATTTACACAGATACGCAGTATTTT.

J is TRBJ2-3 and V is TRBV28, with unresolved D. The germline gives CDR1 MDHEN, CDR2 SYDVKM. V gave up 5 bases and J gave up 0 bases, with 6 bases separating them. The CDR3 totals 13 residues. CDR3 sequence: CASSPPSTDTQYF. The CDR3, as DNA: TGTGCCAGCAGTCCTCCTAGCACAGATACGCAGTATTTT.

V gene TRBV9 combines with J gene TRBJ2-5, with a tentative D call TRBD1 (6 bases). CDR3 length equals 15 residues. CDR1 is SGDLS and CDR2 is YYNGEE in the germline V gene. With 4 bases removed from V and 4 bases from J, the gap between germline ends came to 17 bases. CDR3 bases: TGTGCCAGCAGCCGTCGTTCGTGGGGGCGAGAGACCCAGTACTTC. Translating gives CASSRRSWGRETQYF.

V gene TRBV5-1 combines with J gene TRBJ2-1; 13 bases fit TRBD2. The CDR3 loop spans 16 amino acids. Germline lookup yields CDR1 SGHRS and CDR2 YFSETQ. V was clipped by 3 bases and J by 9 bases; unmatched bases: 9. In DNA, the CDR3 is TGCGCCAGCAGCTCAAATCCGGGACTAGCGGGACGTGAGCAGTTCTTC. Protein product: CASSSNPGLAGREQFF.

On this clone itself: A read error may account for a junction end that differs from germline. The chain joins TRBV6-6 to TRBJ1-1; 7 bases match TRBD1. Per the germline V gene, CDR1 is MNHNY and CDR2 is SVGAGI (reference sequence). The CDR3 is 11 amino acids. CDR3 loop: CASKVDRVTSF. In DNA form, the CDR3 reads TGTGCCAGCAAGGTCGACAGGGTAACGTCCTTT.

The chain uses TRBV7-3 and TRBJ2-3, with D perhaps TRBD2 (6 bases). CDR1 and CDR2 from the germline V gene are SGHTA and FQGTGA. The CDR3 length is 13 residues. Trimming stripped 5 bases from V and 3 bases from J, with 9 bases between. The CDR3 nucleotides are TGTGCCAGCAGCCCTAGCGCGACAGATACGCAGTATTTT. It yields the protein CASSPSATDTQYF.

The chain has TRBV5-1 and TRBJ2-3, with D tentatively TRBD2 (6 bases). The CDR3 is 15 amino acids. V was trimmed by 0 bases and J by 4 bases, leaving 12 bases between them. Germline CDR1 is SGHRS and CDR2 is YFSETQ. The CDR3 DNA follows: TGCGCCAGCAGCTTGGAGGGAGGTGGCTCAGATACGCAGTATTTT. It yields the protein CASSLEGGGSDTQYF.

The chain has TRBV7-9 and TRBJ2-7; 7 nucleotides match TRBD1. The CDR3 covers 14 residues. Germline CDR1 and CDR2: SEHNR and FQNEAQ (reference sequence). Losses at the gene ends were 5 bases for V and 3 bases for J; bases not matched to a gene: 7. CDR3 amino acids: CASSPDRVYYEQYF. Here the CDR3 DNA reads TGTGCCAGCAGCCCAGACAGGGTTTACTACGAGCAGTACTTC.

This clone was seen a handful of times. V and J are TRBV6-5 and TRBJ1-1, with D possibly TRBD1 on 6 matching bases. Deletions cut 5 bases from V and 7 bases from J, with 14 bases between. Germline V gives CDR1 MNHEY, CDR2 SVGAGI. The CDR3 spans 13 residues. The CDR3 region has the DNA TGTGCCAGCAGTCTCTTTATCAGGGGTGAAGCTTTCTTT. Protein: CASSLFIRGEAFF.

The chain is built from TRBV30 and TRBJ2-7; the D gene is possibly TRBD1 (5 bases). This CDR3 has 14 amino acids. Trimming removed 2 bases at V and 0 bases at J, with 11 bases between. Germline-derived CDR1 and CDR2 are GTSNPN and SVGIG (reference sequence). This CDR3 is CAWSQGRLSYEQYF. The CDR3 nucleotides read TGTGCCTGGAGTCAGGGCAGGCTCTCCTACGAGCAGTACTTC.

V gene TRBV5-4 combines with J gene TRBJ1-1, with D hard to call. Germline V gene sequence: CDR1 SGHNT, CDR2 YYREEE (reference sequence). Trimming removed 2 bases from V and 5 bases from J, with 10 bases in between. The CDR3 is 13 residues long. The CDR3 reads CASSFAPETEAFF. For the CDR3, the DNA is TGTGCCAGCAGCTTTGCACCCGAGACTGAAGCTTTCTTT.

V usage is TRBV28 and J usage is TRBJ2-1, with TRBD1 matching over 11 bases. The CDR3 has 16 residues. The J segment lost 3 bases and the V segment lost 1 base, leaving 2 bases of the junction unmatched. In germline, CDR1 is MDHEN, CDR2 SYDVKM. In DNA form, the CDR3 reads TGTGCCAGCAGTTTATATGGGACAGGGGGCTACAATGAGCAGTTCTTC. This sequence encodes CASSLYGTGGYNEQFF.

This chain joins TRBV5-1 and TRBJ2-5; 8 bases are a match to TRBD1. The germline V gene encodes CDR1 SGHRS and CDR2 YFSETQ. The junction had 7 bases not matched to a gene; V was cut back by 1 base and J by 5 bases. There are 15 residues in the CDR3. DNA for the CDR3: TGCGCCAGCAGCTTGCGCAGGGGGCAAAGGGAGACCCAGTACTTC. This codes for CASSLRRGQRETQYF.